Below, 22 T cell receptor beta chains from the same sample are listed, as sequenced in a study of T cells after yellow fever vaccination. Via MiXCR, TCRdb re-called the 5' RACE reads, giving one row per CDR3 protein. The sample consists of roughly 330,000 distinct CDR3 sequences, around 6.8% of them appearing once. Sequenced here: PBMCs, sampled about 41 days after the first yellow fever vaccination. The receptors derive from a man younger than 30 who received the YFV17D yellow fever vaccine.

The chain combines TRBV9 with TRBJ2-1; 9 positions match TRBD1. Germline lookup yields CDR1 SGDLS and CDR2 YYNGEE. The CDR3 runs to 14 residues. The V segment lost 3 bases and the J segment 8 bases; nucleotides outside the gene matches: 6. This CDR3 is CASSAWDREDEQFF. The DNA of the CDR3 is TGTGCCAGCAGCGCGTGGGACAGGGAGGATGAGCAGTTCTTC.

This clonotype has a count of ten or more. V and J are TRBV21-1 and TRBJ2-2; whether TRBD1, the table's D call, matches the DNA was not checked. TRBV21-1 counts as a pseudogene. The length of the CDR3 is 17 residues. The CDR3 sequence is CASSDPEEGRNTGELFF. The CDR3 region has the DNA TGTGCCAGCAGCGACCCAGAAGAGGGGAGAAACACCGGGGAGCTGTTTTTT.

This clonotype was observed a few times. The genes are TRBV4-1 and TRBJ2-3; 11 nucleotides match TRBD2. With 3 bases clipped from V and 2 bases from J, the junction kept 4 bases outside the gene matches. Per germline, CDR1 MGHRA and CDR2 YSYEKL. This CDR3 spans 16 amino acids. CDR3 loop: CASSHGLAGPTDTQYF. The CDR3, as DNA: TGCGCCAGCAGCCACGGACTAGCGGGCCCCACAGATACGCAGTATTTT.

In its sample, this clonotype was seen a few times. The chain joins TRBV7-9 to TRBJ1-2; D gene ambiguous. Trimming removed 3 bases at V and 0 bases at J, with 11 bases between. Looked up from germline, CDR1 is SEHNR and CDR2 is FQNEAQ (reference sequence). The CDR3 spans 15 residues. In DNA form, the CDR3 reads TGTGCCAGCAGCTTTATCTACGGTGCTAACTATGGCTACACCTTC. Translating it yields CASSFIYGANYGYTF.

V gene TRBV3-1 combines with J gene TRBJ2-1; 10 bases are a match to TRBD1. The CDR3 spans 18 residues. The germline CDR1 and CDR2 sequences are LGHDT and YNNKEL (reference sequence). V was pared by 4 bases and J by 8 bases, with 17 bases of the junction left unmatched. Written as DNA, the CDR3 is TGTGCCAGCAGCCTCTCTCTCAGGACAGGGGGGAGTAGGGATGAGCAGTTCTTC. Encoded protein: CASSLSLRTGGSRDEQFF.

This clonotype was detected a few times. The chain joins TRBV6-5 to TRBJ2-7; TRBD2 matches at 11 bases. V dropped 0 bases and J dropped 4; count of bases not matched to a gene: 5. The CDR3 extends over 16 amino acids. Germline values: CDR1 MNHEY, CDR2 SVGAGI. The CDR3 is CASSYSLAGGRYEQYV. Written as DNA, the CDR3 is TGTGCCAGCAGTTACTCCTTAGCGGGGGGGCGTTACGAGCAGTACGTC.

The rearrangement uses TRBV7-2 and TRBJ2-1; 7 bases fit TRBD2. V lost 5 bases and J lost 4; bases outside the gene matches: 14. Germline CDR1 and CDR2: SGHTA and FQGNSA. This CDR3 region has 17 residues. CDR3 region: CASSLSVRRGGYNEQFF. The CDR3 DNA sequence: TGTGCCAGCAGCCTCTCCGTGAGGAGGGGAGGGTACAATGAGCAGTTCTTC.

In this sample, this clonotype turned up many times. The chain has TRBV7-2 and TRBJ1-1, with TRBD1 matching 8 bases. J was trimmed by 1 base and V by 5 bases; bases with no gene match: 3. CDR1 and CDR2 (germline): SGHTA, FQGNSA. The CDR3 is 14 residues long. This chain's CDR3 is CASSPDRANTEAFF. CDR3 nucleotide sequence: TGTGCCAGCAGCCCGGACAGGGCGAACACTGAAGCTTTCTTT. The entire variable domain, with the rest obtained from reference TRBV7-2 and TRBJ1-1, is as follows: GAGVSQSPSNKVTEKGKDVELRCDPISGHTALYWYRQSLGQGLEFLIYFQGNSAPDKSGLPSDRFSAERTGGSVSTLTIQRTQQEDSAVYLCASSPDRANTEAFFGQGTRLTVV.

In DNA, the CDR3 is TGTGCCAGCAGTTATAGGGGGTATGCGCAAGAGACCCAGTACTTC. Protein: CASSYRGYAQETQYF. The genes are TRBV6-5 and TRBJ2-5; possible D gene TRBD1, 6 bases. Germline CDR1 reads MNHEY; CDR2 reads SVGAGI. Trimming pared 3 bases from V and 2 bases from J, leaving 13 bases between. The CDR3 contains 15 residues.

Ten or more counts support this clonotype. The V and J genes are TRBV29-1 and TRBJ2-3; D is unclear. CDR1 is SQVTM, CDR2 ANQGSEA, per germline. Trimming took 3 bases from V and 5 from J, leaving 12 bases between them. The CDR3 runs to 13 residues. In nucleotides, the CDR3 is TGCAGCGTTGACGTATCCCCACTAGATACGCAGTATTTT. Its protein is CSVDVSPLDTQYF.

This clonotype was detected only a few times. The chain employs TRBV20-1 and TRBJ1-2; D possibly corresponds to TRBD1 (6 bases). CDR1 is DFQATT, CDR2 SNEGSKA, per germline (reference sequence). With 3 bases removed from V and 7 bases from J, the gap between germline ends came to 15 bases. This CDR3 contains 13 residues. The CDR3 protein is CSARAPQGPGYTF. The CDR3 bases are TGCAGTGCTAGGGCCCCACAGGGCCCTGGCTACACCTTC.

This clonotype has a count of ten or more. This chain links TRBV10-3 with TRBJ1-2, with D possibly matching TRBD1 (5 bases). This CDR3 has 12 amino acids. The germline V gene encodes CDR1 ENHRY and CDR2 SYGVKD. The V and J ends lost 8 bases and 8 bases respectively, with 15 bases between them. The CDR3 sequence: CAIRVGGSGYTF. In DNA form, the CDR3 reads TGTGCCATCCGCGTTGGGGGAAGCGGCTACACCTTC.

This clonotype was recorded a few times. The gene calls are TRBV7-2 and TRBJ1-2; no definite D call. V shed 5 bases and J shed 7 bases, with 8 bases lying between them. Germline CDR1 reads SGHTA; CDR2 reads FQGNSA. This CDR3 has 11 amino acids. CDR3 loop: CASSAESGYTF. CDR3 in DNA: TGTGCCAGCAGCGCAGAATCTGGCTACACCTTC.

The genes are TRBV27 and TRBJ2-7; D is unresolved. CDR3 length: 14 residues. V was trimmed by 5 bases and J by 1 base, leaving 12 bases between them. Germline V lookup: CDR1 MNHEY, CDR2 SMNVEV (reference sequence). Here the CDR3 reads CASSRPGSSYEQYF. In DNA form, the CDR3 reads TGTGCCAGCAGTAGGCCGGGCTCGTCCTACGAGCAGTACTTC.

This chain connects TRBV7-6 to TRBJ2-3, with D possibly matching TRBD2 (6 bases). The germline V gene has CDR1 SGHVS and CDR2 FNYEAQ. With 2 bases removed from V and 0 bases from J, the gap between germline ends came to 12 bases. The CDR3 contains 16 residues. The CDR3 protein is CASSLTLATSTDTQYF. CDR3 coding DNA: TGTGCCAGCAGCTTAACTCTAGCGACTAGCACAGATACGCAGTATTTT.

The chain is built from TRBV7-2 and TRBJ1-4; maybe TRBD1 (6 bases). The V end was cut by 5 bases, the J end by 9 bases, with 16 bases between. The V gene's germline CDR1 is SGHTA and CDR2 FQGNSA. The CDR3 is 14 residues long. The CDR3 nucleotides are TGTGCCAGCAGCCCGGACAGTTCCAATCAAAAACTGTTTTTT. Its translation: CASSPDSSNQKLFF.

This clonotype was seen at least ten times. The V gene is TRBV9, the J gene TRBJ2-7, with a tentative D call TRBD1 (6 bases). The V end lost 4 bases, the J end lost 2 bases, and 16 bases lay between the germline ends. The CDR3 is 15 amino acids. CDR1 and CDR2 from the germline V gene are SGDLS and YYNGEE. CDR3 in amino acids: CASSPGAGATYEQYV. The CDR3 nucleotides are TGTGCCAGCAGCCCCGGGGCAGGGGCCACCTACGAGCAGTACGTC.

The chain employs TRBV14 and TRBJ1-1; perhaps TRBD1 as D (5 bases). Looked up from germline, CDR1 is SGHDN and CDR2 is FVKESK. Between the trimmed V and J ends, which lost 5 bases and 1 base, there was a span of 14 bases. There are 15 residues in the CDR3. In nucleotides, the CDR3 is TGTGCCAGCAGCGAACTTAAGGGGACGAACACTGAAGCTTTCTTT. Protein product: CASSELKGTNTEAFF.

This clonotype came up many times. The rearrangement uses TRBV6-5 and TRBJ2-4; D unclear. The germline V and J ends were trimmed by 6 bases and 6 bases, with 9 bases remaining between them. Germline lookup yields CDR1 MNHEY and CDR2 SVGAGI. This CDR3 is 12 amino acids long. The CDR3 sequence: CASRDWVNIQYF. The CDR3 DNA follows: TGTGCCAGCAGGGATTGGGTAAACATTCAGTACTTC.

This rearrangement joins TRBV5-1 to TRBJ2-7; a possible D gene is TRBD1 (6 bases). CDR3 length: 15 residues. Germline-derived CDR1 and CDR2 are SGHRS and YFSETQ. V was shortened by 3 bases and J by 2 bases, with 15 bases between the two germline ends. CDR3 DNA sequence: TGCGCCAGCAGCTGGGATTGGGACATAACCTACGAGCAGTACTTC. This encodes CASSWDWDITYEQYF.

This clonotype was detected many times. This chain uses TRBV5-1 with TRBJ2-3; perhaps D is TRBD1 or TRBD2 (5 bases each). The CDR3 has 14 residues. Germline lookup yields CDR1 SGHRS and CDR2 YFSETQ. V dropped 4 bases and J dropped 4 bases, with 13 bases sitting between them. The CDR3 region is CASSGGFGSDTQYF. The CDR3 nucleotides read TGCGCCAGCAGCGGGGGATTTGGCTCAGATACGCAGTATTTT. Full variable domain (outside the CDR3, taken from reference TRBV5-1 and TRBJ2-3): KAGVTQTPRYLIKTRGQQVTLSCSPISGHRSVSWYQQTPGQGLQFLFEYFSETQRNKGNFPGRFSGRQFSNSRSEMNVSTLELGDSALYLCASSGGFGSDTQYFGPGTRLTVL.

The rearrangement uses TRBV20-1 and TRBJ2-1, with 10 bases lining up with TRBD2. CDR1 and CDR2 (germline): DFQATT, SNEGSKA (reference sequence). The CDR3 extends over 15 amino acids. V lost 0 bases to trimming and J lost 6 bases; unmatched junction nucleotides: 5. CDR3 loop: CSARDFLAGANEQFF. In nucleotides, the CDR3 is TGCAGTGCTAGAGATTTCCTAGCGGGGGCCAATGAGCAGTTCTTC.